Each of the 15 T cell receptor beta chains below was sequenced from the same sample in a study of T cell responses to AZD1222 COVID-19 vaccine. Sequencing used immunoSEQ multiplex PCR; TCRdb keeps in-frame clones, though not all of them. The table shows fewer than 120,000 clones, with 92% occurring only once. The sequencing here drew on peripheral blood, taken on day 0 of AZD1222 vaccination. The receptors originated from an adult in good health.

The chain uses TRBV28 and TRBJ2-1; no definite D call. Trimming removed 5 bases at V and 2 bases at J, with 4 bases between. Germline V gene lookup returns CDR1 MDHEN and CDR2 SYDVKM. This CDR3 is 12 amino acids long. The CDR3 loop is CASSPAYNEQFF. For the CDR3, the DNA is TGTGCCAGCAGTCCTGCCTACAATGAGCAGTTCTTC. Full variable domain (missing parts from reference TRBV28 and TRBJ2-1): DVKVTQSSRYLVKRTGEKVFLECVQDMDHENMFWYRQDPGLGLRLIYFSYDVKMKEKGDIPEGYSVSREKKERFSLILESASTNQTSMYLCASSPAYNEQFFGPGTRLTVL.

V and J are TRBV11-2 and TRBJ2-7, with D uncertain. CDR1 SGHAT and CDR2 FQNNGV come from the germline V gene. CDR3 length: 15 amino acids. With 3 bases removed from V and 0 bases from J, the gap between germline ends came to 12 bases. The CDR3 nucleotides read TGTGCCAGCAGCTTTAGCCAGCTCCACTCCTACGAGCAGTACTTC. Protein product: CASSFSQLHSYEQYF.

The CDR3 DNA is TGTGCCAGCAGGGGACAGTTCAATGAGCAGTTCTTC. This translates into CASRGQFNEQFF. V usage is TRBV6-6 and J usage is TRBJ2-1, with 7 bases lining up with TRBD1. The V gene's germline CDR1 is MNHNY and CDR2 SVGAGI (reference sequence). The junction had 2 bases not matched to a gene; V was cut back by 6 bases and J by 6 bases. The CDR3 loop spans 12 amino acids.

The genes are TRBV6-2 or TRBV6-3 and TRBJ2-5, with 10 nucleotides matching TRBD2. V lost 5 bases to trimming and J lost 1 base; unmatched junction nucleotides: 4. This CDR3 contains 15 residues. CDR1 MNHEY and CDR2 SVGEGT come from the germline V gene. The CDR3 here is CASSLAGAIQETQYF. Written as DNA, the CDR3 is TGTGCCAGCAGTCTAGCGGGGGCCATCCAAGAGACCCAGTACTTC.

The chain uses TRBV6-6 and TRBJ1-1, with TRBD1 matching 8 bases. Per the germline V gene, CDR1 is MNHNY and CDR2 is SVGAGI (reference sequence). With V trimmed by 4 bases and J by 8 bases, 9 bases remained unmatched. The CDR3 covers 14 residues. The CDR3 bases are TGTGCCAGCAGTTCCCCGTCGCGGGACAGGGAAGCTTTCTTT. This gives the protein CASSSPSRDREAFF.

The gene calls are TRBV28 and TRBJ1-2, with a possible D match to TRBD1 (5 bases). The CDR3 contains 13 residues. The V end was cut by 3 bases, the J end by 3 bases, with 8 bases between. The germline CDR1 and CDR2 sequences are MDHEN and SYDVKM. The CDR3 spells CASSLGLDYGYTF. CDR3 DNA sequence: TGTGCCAGCAGTTTGGGGCTCGACTATGGCTACACCTTC.

The V call is TRBV5-1, the J call TRBJ2-7, with TRBD2 matching 8 bases. V lost 4 bases and J lost 3; bases outside the gene matches: 9. CDR3 size: 15 residues. Germline V gene data show CDR1 as SGHRS and CDR2 as YFSETQ. CDR3 residues: CASSPTGGTFYEQYF. The CDR3 DNA sequence: TGCGCCAGCAGCCCCACGGGGGGGACTTTCTACGAGCAGTACTTC.

This rearrangement joins TRBV19 to TRBJ2-7; D is unclear. Germline loops: CDR1 LNHDA, CDR2 SQIVND (reference sequence). The germline V and J ends were trimmed by 5 bases and 2 bases, with 13 bases remaining between them. The CDR3 is made up of 14 amino acids. As DNA, the CDR3 is TGTGCCAGTAGTCCCCGTCTGTCCGCCTACGAGCAGTACTTC. It codes for CASSPRLSAYEQYF.

This clone occurred once. The rearrangement uses TRBV3-1 (or the pseudogene TRBV3-2) and TRBJ2-1, with TRBD2 identical over 11 bases. V dropped 1 base and J dropped 2; count of bases not matched to a gene: 7. CDR3 length: 18 amino acids. Looked up from germline, CDR1 is LGHDT and CDR2 is YNNKEL (reference sequence). This CDR3 is CASSQAGSGGAAYNEQFF. CDR3 DNA: TGTGCCAGCAGCCAAGCGGGTAGCGGGGGGGCCGCCTACAATGAGCAGTTCTTC.

The chain has TRBV5-6 and TRBJ1-1; D perhaps matches TRBD1 (5 bases). Germline CDR1 SGHDT, CDR2 YYEEEE. The CDR3 spans 12 residues. V lost 4 bases to trimming and J lost 4 bases, with 8 bases between them. Here the CDR3 DNA reads TGTGCCAGCAGCCCTAGGGGCACTGAAGCTTTCTTT. It is translated as CASSPRGTEAFF.

This clone appeared a single time. The V and J genes are TRBV19 and TRBJ2-7, with D possibly TRBD2 on 5 matching bases. The CDR3 is 12 residues long. V lost 5 bases and J lost 6, with 11 bases in between. Germline lookup yields CDR1 LNHDA and CDR2 SQIVND (reference sequence). The CDR3 nucleotides read TGTGCCAGTAGTTATGGGAGTTCCGAGCAGTACTTC. Encoded protein: CASSYGSSEQYF.

The chain has TRBV6-6 and TRBJ2-1; D is undetermined. Per the germline V gene, CDR1 is MNHNY and CDR2 is SVGAGI (reference sequence). The V gene lost 0 bases and the J gene lost 9 bases, with 12 bases spanning the gap. This CDR3 spans 14 amino acids. The CDR3 loop reads CASSYSMFRGEQFF. Here the CDR3 DNA reads TGTGCCAGCAGTTACTCGATGTTTCGCGGTGAGCAGTTCTTC.

This chain links TRBV27 with TRBJ1-6; D is undetermined. The CDR3 loop spans 13 amino acids. From germline, CDR1 is MNHEY and CDR2 SMNVEV (reference sequence). V was clipped by 4 bases and J by 14 bases, with 15 bases between them. In DNA form, the CDR3 reads TGTGCCAGCAGTTCGGCCCTGGGTTGGGCCCTCCACTTT. It translates to CASSSALGWALHF.

The J gene is TRBJ1-4, the V gene TRBV5-1, with a possible D match to TRBD1 (5 bases). This CDR3 is 14 amino acids long. V was clipped by 4 bases and J by 4 bases, with 11 bases between them. Per germline, CDR1 SGHRS and CDR2 YFSETQ. CDR3 sequence: CASSVTVYNEKLFF. The CDR3 coding sequence is TGCGCCAGCAGCGTGACAGTGTATAATGAAAAACTGTTTTTT. The entire variable domain, with the rest obtained from reference TRBV5-1 and TRBJ1-4, is as follows: KAGVTQTPRYLIKTRGQQVTLSCSPISGHRSVSWYQQTPGQGLQFLFEYFSETQRNKGNFPGRFSGRQFSNSRSEMNVSTLELGDSALYLCASSVTVYNEKLFFGSGTQLSVL.

The chain employs TRBV5-1 and TRBJ1-1, with TRBD1 as a possible D gene (6 bases). The CDR3 sequence is 14 residues long. V lost 2 bases to trimming and J lost 6 bases, with 14 bases between them. The germline gives CDR1 SGHRS, CDR2 YFSETQ. The CDR3 is CASSFKGVGAEAFF. CDR3 DNA: TGCGCCAGCAGCTTTAAGGGGGTAGGCGCTGAAGCTTTCTTT.